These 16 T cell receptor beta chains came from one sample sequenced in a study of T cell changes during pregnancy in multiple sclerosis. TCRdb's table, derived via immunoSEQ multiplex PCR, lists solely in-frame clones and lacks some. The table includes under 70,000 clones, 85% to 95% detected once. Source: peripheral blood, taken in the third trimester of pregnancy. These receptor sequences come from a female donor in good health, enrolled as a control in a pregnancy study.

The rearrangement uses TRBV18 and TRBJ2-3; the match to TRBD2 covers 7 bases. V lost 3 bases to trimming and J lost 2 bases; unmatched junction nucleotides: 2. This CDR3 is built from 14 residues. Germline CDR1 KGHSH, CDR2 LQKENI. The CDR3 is CASSPLADTDTQYF. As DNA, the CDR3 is TGTGCCAGCTCACCTCTAGCGGACACAGATACGCAGTATTTT.

The CDR3: CATSRGIGAVIEQYF. The CDR3 DNA reads as TGTGCCACCAGCAGAGGAATCGGAGCTGTTATAGAGCAGTACTTC. The chain recombines TRBV15 with TRBJ2-7; no clear D. The CDR3 extends over 15 amino acids. The V gene's germline CDR1 is LNHNV and CDR2 YYDKDF (reference sequence). The V end was cut by 1 base, the J end by 7 bases, with 17 bases between.

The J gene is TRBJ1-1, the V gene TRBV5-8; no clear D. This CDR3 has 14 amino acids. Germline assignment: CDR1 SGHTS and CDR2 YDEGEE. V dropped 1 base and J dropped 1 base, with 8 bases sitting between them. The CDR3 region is CASSLRTGNTEAFF. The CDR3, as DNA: TGTGCCAGCAGCTTGCGAACGGGGAACACTGAAGCTTTCTTT.

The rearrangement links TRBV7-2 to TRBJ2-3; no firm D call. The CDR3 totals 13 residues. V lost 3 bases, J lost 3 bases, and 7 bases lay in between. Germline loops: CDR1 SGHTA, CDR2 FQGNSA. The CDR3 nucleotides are TGTGCCAGCAGCTTCTCCAGGACAGATACGCAGTATTTT. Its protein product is CASSFSRTDTQYF. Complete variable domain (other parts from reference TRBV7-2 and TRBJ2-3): GAGVSQSPSNKVTEKGKDVELRCDPISGHTALYWYRQSLGQGLEFLIYFQGNSAPDKSGLPSDRFSAERTGGSVSTLTIQRTQQEDSAVYLCASSFSRTDTQYFGPGTRLTVL.

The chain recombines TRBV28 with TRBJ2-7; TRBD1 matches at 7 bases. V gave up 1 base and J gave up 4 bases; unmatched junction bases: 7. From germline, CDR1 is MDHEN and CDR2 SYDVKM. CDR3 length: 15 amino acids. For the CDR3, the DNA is TGTGCCAGCAGTTTATCGGGGTCAGGGGGTTACGAGCAGTACTTC. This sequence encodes CASSLSGSGGYEQYF. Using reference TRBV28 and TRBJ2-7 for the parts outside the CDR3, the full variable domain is DVKVTQSSRYLVKRTGEKVFLECVQDMDHENMFWYRQDPGLGLRLIYFSYDVKMKEKGDIPEGYSVSREKKERFSLILESASTNQTSMYLCASSLSGSGGYEQYFGPGTRLTVT.

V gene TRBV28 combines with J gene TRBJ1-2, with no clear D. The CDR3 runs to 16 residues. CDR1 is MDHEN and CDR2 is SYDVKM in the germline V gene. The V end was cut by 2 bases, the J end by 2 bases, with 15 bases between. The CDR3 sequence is CASSLGSAGKNYGYTF. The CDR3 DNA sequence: TGTGCCAGCAGTTTAGGATCCGCGGGGAAGAACTATGGCTACACCTTC.

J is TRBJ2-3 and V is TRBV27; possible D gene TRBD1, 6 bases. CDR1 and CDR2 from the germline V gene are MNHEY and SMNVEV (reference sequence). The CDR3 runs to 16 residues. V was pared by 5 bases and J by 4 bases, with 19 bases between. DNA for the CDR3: TGTGCCAGCAGTCTGGGACATGGGACCCTGGCAGATACGCAGTATTTT. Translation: CASSLGHGTLADTQYF.

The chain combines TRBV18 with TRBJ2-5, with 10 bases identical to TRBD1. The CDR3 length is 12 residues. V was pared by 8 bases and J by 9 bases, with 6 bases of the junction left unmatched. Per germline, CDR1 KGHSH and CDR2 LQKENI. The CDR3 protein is CASETGQGPQYF. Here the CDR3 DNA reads TGTGCCAGCGAGACGGGACAGGGGCCCCAGTACTTC. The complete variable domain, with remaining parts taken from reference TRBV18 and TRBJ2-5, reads NAGVMQNPRHLVRRRGQEARLRCSPMKGHSHVYWYRQLPEEGLKFMVYLQKENIIDESGMPKERFSAEFPKEGPSILRIQQVVRGDSAAYFCASETGQGPQYFGPGTRLLVL.

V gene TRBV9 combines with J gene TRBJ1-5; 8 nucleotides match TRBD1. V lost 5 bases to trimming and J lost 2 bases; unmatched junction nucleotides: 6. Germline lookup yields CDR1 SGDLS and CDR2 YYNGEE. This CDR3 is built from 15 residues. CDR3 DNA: TGTGCCAGCAGTGCGACAGGGGATGGCAATCAGCCCCAGCATTTT. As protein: CASSATGDGNQPQHF.

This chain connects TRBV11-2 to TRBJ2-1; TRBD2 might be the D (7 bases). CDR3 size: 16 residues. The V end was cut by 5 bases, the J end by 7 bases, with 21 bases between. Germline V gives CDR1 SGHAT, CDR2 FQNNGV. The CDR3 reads CASSPRPSGGRNEQFF. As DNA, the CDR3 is TGTGCCAGCAGCCCCAGACCCTCCGGGGGGCGAAATGAGCAGTTCTTC.

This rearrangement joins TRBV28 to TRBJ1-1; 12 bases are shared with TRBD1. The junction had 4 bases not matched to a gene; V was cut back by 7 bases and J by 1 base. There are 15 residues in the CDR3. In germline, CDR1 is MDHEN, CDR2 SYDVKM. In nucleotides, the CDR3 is TGTGCCAGCATTGGGACAGGGGGCTGGAACACTGAAGCTTTCTTT. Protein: CASIGTGGWNTEAFF. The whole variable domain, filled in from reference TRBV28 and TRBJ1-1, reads DVKVTQSSRYLVKRTGEKVFLECVQDMDHENMFWYRQDPGLGLRLIYFSYDVKMKEKGDIPEGYSVSREKKERFSLILESASTNQTSMYLCASIGTGGWNTEAFFGQGTRLTVV.

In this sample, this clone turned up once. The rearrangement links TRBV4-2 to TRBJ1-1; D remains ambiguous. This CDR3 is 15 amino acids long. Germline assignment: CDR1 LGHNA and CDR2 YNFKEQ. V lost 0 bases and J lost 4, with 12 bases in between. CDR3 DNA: TGTGCCAGCAGCCAAGAGGCGCCGTGGAGCACTGAAGCTTTCTTT. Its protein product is CASSQEAPWSTEAFF.

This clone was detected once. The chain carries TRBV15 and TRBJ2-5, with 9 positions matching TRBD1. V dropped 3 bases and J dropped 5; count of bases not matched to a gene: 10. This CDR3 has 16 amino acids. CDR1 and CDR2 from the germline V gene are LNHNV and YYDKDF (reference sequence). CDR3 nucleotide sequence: TGTGCCACCAGCAGTTACCGGGACAGGGCAGAGGAGACCCAGTACTTC. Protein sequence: CATSSYRDRAEETQYF.

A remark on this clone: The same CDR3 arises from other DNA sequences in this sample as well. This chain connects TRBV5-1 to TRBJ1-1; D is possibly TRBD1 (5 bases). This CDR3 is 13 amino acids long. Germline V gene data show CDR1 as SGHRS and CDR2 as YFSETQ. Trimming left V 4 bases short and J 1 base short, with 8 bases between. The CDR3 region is CASSLDRNTEAFF. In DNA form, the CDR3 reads TGCGCCAGCAGCCTCGACAGGAACACTGAAGCTTTCTTT.

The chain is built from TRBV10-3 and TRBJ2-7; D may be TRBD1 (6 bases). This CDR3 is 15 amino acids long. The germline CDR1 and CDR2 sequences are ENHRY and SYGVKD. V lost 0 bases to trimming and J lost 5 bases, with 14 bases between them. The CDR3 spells CAISESQGQIDEQYF. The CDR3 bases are TGTGCCATCAGTGAGTCGCAGGGGCAAATAGACGAGCAGTACTTC.

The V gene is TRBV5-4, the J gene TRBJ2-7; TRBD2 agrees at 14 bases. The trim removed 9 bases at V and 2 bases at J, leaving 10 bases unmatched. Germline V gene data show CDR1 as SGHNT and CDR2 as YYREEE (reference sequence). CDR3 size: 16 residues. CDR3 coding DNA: TGTGCCACCTGGATAGGACTAGCGGGAGGCCCCTACGAGCAGTACTTC. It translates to CATWIGLAGGPYEQYF.